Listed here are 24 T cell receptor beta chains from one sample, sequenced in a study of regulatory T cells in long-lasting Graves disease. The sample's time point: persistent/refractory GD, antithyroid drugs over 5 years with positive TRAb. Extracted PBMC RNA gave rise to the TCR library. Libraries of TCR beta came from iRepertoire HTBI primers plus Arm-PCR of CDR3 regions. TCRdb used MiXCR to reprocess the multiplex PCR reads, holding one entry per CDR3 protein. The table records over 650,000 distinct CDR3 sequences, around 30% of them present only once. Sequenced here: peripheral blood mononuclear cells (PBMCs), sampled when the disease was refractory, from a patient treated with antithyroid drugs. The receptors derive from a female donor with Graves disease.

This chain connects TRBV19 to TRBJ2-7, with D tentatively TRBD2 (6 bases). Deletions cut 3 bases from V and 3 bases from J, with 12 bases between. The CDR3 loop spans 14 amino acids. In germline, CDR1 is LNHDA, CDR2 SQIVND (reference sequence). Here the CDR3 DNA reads TGTGCCAGTAGTATCCCCGGGACTTACTACGAGCAGTACTTC. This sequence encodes CASSIPGTYYEQYF. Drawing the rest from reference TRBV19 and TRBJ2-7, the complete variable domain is DGGITQSPKYLFRKEGQNVTLSCEQNLNHDAMYWYRQDPGQGLRLIYYSQIVNDFQKGDIAEGYSVSREKKESFPLTVTSAQKNPTAFYLCASSIPGTYYEQYFGPGTRLTVT.

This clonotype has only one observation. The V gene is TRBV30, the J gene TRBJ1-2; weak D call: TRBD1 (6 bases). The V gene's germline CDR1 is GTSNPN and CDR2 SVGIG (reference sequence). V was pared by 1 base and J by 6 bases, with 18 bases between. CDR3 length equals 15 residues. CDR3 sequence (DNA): TGTGCCTGGAGTGCCTCGTCGACGGGGGGCGATGGCTACACCTTC. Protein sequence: CAWSASSTGGDGYTF.

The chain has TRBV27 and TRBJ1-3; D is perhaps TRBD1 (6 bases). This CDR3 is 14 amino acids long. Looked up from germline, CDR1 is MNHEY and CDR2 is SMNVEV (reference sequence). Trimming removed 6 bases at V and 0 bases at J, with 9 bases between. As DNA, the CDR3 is TGTGCCAGCAGGATGACAGGCTCTGGAAACACCATATATTTT. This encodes CASRMTGSGNTIYF.

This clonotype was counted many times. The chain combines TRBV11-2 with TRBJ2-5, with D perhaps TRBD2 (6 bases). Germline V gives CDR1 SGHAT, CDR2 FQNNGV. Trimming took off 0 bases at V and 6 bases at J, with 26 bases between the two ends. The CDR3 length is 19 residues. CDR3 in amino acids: CASSLDRGGGGDVVKTQYF. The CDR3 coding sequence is TGTGCCAGCAGCTTAGATCGCGGTGGGGGAGGCGACGTCGTGAAGACCCAGTACTTC.

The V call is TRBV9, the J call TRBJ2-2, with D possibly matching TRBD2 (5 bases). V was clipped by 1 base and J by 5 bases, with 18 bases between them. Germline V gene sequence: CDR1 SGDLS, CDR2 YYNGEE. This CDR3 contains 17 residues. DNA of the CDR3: TGTGCCAGCAGCGTATTGCGTTCTCCGACGGGAACCGGGGAGCTGTTTTTT. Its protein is CASSVLRSPTGTGELFF.

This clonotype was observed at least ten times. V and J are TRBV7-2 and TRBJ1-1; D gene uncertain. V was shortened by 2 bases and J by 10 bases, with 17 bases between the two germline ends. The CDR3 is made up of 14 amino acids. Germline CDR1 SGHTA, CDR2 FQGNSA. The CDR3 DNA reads TGTGCCAGCAGCTTAAGCCTGTCTTACAGCGGAGCTTTCTTT. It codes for CASSLSLSYSGAFF.

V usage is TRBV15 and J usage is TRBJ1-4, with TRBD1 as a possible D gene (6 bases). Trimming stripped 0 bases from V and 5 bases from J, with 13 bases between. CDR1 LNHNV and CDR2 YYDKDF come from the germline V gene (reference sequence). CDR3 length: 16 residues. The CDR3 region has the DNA TGTGCCACCAGCAGAGATTTGGCAGGGGAGAATGAAAAACTGTTTTTT. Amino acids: CATSRDLAGENEKLFF.

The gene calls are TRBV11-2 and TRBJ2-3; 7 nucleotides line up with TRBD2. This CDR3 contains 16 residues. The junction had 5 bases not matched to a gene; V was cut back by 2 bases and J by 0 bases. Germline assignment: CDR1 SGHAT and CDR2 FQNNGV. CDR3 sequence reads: CASSLRPSGSTDTQYF. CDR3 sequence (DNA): TGTGCCAGCAGCTTACGGCCTAGCGGTAGCACAGATACGCAGTATTTT.

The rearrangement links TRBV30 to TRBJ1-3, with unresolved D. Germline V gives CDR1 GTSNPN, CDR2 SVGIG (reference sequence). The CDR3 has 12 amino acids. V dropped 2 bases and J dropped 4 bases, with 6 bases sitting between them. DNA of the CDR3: TGTGCCTGGAGTCAGCAGGGAAACACCATATATTTT. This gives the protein CAWSQQGNTIYF.

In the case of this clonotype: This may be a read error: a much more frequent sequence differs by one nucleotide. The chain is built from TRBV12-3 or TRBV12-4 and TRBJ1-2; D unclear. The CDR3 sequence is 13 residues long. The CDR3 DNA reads TGTGCCAGCAATTTAGAAGCCGGGATGGCGGACACCTTC. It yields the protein CASNLEAGMADTF.

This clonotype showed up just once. The CDR3 DNA sequence: TGTGCCAGCAGCTTGTGGGGGTCATTACACCGGGAACTGTTTTTT. The encoded protein is CASSLWGSLHRELFF. The rearrangement links TRBV5-5 to TRBJ1-4, with a possible D match to TRBD1 (5 bases). Germline loops: CDR1 SGHKS, CDR2 YYEKEE (reference sequence). The ends were cut back, 1 base at V and 12 bases at J, with 19 bases in the middle. This CDR3 has 15 amino acids. The whole variable domain, filled in from reference TRBV5-5 and TRBJ1-4, reads DAGVTQSPTHLIKTRGQQVTLRCSPISGHKSVSWYQQVLGQGPQFIFQYYEKEERGRGNFPDRFSARQFPNYSSELNVNALLLGDSALYLCASSLWGSLHRELFFGSGTQLSVL.

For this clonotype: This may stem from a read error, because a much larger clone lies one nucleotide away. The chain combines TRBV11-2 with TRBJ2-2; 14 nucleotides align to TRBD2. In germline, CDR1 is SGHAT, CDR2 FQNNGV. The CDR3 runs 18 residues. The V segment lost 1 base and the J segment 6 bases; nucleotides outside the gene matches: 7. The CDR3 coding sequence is TGTGCCAGCAGCTTAGTCGGACTAGCGGGAGGCGGTGCCGGGGAGCTGTTTTTT. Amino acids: CASSLVGLAGGGAGELFF.

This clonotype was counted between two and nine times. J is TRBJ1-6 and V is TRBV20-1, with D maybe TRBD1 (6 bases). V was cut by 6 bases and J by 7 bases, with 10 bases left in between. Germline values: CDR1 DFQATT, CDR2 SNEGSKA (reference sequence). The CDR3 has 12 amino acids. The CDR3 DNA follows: TGCAGTGCCGGGGGCCACAATTCACCCCTCCACTTT. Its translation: CSAGGHNSPLHF.

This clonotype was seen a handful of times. The CDR3 region has the DNA TGCAGTGCTAGTGCCCTTGGGCTAAACATTCAGTACTTC. Translated, it gives CSASALGLNIQYF. This sequence joins TRBV20-1 and TRBJ2-4; unclear D gene. CDR1 and CDR2 from the germline V gene are DFQATT and SNEGSKA (reference sequence). The CDR3 loop spans 13 amino acids. The V end lost 3 bases, the J end lost 6 bases, and 12 bases lay between the germline ends.

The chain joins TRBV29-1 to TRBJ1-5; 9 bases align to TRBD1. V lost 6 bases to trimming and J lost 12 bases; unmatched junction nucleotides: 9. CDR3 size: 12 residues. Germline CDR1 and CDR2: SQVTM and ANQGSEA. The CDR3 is CSVIGTGSDQHF. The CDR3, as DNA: TGCAGCGTGATTGGGACAGGGTCTGACCAGCATTTT.

In DNA, the CDR3 is TGTGCCACCCAGCTCGAGAGGGACTACGAGCAGTACTTC. Its translation is CATQLERDYEQYF. V is TRBV11-2 and J is TRBJ2-7; a weak D match, TRBD2 (5 bases). There are 13 residues in the CDR3. Germline V gene data show CDR1 as SGHAT and CDR2 as FQNNGV. The ends were cut back, 10 bases at V and 3 bases at J, with 16 bases in the middle.

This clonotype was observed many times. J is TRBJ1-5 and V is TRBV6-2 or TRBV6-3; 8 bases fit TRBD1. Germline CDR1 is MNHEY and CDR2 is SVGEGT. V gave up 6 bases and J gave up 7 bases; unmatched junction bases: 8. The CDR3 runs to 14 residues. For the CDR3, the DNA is TGTGCCAGCAGGCACGGGACAGGAGCACAGCCCCAGCATTTT. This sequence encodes CASRHGTGAQPQHF.

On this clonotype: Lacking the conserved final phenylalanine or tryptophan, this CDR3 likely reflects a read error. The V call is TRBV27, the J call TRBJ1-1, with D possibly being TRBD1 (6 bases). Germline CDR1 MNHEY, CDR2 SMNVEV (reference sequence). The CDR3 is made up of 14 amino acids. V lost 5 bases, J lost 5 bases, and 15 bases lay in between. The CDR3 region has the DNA TGTGCCAGCAGTCTCCTACAGGGTGGGACTGAAGCTTTCTCT. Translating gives CASSLLQGGTEAFS.

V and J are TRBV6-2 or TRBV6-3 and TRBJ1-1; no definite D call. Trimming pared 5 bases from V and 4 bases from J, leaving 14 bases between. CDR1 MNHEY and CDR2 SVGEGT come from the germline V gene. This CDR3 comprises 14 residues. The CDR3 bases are TGTGCCAGCAGTGAATTGGCAGCGGGCACTGAAGCTTTCTTT. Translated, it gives CASSELAAGTEAFF.

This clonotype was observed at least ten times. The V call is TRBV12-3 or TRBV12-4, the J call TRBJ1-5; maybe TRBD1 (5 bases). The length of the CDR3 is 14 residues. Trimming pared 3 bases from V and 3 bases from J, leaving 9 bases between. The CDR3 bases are TGTGCCAGCAGTTTCGGGGCACTCAATCAGCCCCAGCATTTT. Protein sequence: CASSFGALNQPQHF.

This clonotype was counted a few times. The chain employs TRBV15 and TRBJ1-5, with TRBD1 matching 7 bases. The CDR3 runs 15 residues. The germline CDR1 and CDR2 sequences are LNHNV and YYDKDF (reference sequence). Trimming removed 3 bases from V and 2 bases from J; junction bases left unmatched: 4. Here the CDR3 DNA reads TGTGCCACCAGCAGGGAAGGACAGGGCAATCAGCCCCAGCATTTT. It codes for CATSREGQGNQPQHF.

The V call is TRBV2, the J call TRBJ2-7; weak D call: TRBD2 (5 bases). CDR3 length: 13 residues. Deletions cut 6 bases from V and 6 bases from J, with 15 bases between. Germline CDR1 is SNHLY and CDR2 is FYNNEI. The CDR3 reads CASRATAGSEQYF. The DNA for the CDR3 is TGTGCCAGCAGAGCTACGGCGGGCAGCGAGCAGTACTTC.

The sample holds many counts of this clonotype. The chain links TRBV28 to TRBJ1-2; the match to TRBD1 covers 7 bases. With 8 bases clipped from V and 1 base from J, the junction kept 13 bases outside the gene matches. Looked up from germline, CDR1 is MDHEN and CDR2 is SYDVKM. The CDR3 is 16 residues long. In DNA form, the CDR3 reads TGTGCCAGCCGCGCCGGGGGACAGACCCTTAACTATGGCTACACCTTC. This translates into CASRAGGQTLNYGYTF.

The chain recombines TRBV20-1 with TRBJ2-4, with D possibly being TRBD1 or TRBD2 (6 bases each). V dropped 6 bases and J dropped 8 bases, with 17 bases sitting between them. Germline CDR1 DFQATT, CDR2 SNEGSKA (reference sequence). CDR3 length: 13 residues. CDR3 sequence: CSALEGVRDIQYF. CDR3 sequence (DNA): TGCAGTGCCCTGGAGGGGGTTAGAGACATTCAGTACTTC.